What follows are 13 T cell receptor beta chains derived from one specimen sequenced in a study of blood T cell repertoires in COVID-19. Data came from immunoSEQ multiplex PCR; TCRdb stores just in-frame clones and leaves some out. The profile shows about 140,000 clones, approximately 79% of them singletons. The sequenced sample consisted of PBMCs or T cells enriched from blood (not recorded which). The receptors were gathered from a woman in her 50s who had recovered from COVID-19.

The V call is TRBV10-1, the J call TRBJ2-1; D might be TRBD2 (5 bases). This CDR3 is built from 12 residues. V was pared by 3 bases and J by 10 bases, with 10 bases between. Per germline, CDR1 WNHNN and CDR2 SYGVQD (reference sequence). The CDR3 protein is CASSDPRGEQFF. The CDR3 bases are TGCGCCAGCAGTGACCCTCGAGGGGAGCAGTTCTTC.

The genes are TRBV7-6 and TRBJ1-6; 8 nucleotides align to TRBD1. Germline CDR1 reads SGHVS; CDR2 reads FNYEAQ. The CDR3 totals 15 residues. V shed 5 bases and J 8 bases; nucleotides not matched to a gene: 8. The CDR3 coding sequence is TGTGCCAGCAGCGCCACAGGGGGTGATTATTCACCCCTCCACTTT. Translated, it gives CASSATGGDYSPLHF.

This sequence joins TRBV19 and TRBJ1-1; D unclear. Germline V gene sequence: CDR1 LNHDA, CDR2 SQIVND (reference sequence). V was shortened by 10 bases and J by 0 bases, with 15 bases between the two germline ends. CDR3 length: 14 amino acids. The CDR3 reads CAITRPGVNTEAFF. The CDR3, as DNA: TGTGCCATCACACGCCCGGGAGTGAACACTGAAGCTTTCTTT.

In nucleotides, the CDR3 is TGCGCCAGCAGCCAACCCGCCATGACAGGGGACACTGAAGCTTTCTTT. This codes for CASSQPAMTGDTEAFF. J is TRBJ1-1 and V is TRBV4-1; the match to TRBD1 covers 8 bases. Losses at the gene ends were 2 bases for V and 3 bases for J; bases not matched to a gene: 8. The CDR3 runs 16 residues. Germline CDR1 MGHRA, CDR2 YSYEKL.

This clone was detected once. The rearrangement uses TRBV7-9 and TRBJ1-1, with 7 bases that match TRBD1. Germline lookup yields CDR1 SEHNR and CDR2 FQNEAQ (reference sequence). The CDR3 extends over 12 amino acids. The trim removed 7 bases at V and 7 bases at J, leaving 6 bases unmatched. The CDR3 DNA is TGTGCCAGCACCCCGGGACAGTTTGAAGCTTTCTTT. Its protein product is CASTPGQFEAFF. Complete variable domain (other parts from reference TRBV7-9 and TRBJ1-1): DTGVSQNPRHKITKRGQNVTFRCDPISEHNRLYWYRQTLGQGPEFLTYFQNEAQLEKSRLLSDRFSAERPKGSFSTLEIQRTEQGDSAMYLCASTPGQFEAFFGQGTRLTVV.

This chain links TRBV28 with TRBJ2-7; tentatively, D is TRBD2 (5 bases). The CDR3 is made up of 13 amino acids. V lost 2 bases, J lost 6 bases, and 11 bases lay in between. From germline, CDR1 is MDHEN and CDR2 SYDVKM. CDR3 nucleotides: TGTGCCAGCAGTTTAGCAGGAGAGGGCGAGCAGTACTTC. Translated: CASSLAGEGEQYF.

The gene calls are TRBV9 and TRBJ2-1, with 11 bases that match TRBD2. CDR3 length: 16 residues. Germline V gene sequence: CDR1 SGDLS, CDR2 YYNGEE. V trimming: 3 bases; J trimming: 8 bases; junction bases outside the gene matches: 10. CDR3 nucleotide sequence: TGTGCCAGCAGCGACGGACTAGCGGGTCTCTTGGATGAGCAGTTCTTC. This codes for CASSDGLAGLLDEQFF. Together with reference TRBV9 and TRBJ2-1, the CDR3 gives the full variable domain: DSGVTQTPKHLITATGQRVTLRCSPRSGDLSVYWYQQSLDQGLQFLIQYYNGEERAKGNILERFSAQQFPDLHSELNLSSLELGDSALYFCASSDGLAGLLDEQFFGPGTRLTVL.

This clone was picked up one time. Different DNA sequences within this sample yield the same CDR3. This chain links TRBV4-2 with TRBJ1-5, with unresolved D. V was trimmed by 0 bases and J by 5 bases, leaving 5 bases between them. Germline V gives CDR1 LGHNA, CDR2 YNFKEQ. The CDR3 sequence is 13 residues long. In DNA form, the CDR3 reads TGTGCCAGCAGCCAAGATAGAGATCAGCCCCAGCATTTT. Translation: CASSQDRDQPQHF.

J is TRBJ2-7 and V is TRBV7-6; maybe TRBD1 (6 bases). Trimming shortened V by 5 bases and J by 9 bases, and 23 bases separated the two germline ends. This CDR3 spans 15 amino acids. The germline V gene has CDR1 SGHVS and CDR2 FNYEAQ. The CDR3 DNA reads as TGTGCCAGCAGCCCTAAAGGGGGAGCTGGGGTTGGGCAGTACTTC. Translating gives CASSPKGGAGVGQYF.

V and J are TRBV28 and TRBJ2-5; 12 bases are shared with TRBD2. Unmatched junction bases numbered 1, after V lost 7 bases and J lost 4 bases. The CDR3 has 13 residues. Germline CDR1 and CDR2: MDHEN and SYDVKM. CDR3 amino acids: CASTTSGRETQYF. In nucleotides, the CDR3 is TGTGCCAGCACGACTAGCGGGAGAGAGACCCAGTACTTC.

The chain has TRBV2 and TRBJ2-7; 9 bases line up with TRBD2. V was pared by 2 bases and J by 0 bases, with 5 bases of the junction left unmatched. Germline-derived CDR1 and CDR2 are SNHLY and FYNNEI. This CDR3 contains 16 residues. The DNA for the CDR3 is TGTGCCAGCAGTGAAACTAGCGGGCGGAGCTCCTACGAGCAGTACTTC. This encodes CASSETSGRSSYEQYF.

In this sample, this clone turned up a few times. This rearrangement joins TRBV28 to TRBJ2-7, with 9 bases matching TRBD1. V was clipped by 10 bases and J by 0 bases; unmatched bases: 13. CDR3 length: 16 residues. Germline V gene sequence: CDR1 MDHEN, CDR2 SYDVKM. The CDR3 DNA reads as TGTGCCACCAGGGACAGGGTAATGCTGGCCTCCTACGAGCAGTACTTC. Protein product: CATRDRVMLASYEQYF.

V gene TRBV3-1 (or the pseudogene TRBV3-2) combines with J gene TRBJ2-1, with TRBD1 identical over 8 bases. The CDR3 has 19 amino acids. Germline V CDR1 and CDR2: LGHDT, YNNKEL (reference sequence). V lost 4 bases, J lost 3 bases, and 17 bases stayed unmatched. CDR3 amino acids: CASSPNLDLGQGYYNEQFF. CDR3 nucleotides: TGTGCCAGCAGCCCGAACCTAGACCTTGGACAGGGATACTACAATGAGCAGTTCTTC.